The clone carrying this T cell receptor (beta chain) was detected a few times. No antigen is known for it. This entry is derived from a study of blood T cells in healthy people across ages. The study's findings and limits: Any changes in expanded clonotypes were possibly confounded, as donor CMV status remained unknown. Roughly linear age-related decline in beta diversity appeared, significant by age around 36.

Germline V gene lookup returns CDR1 DFQATT and CDR2 SNEGSKA (reference sequence). This CDR3 has 13 amino acids. Trimming took off 3 bases at V and 6 bases at J, with 12 bases between the two ends. With a J-beta primer mix and a sample-barcoded 5' primer, a second PCR ran about 7 to 11 cycles. TCRdb re-derived calls from the 5' RACE reads in MiXCR, one entry per CDR3 protein. The table lists about 1,400,000 distinct CDR3 sequences, approximately 59% of them singletons. The sequencing input was blood. The receptor was derived from a man between 18 and 29 years old in good health. The chain joins TRBV20-1 to TRBJ2-1; D call uncertain. The CDR3 reads CSASDRLGNEQFF. Here the CDR3 DNA reads TGCAGTGCTAGCGATCGACTGGGCAATGAGCAGTTCTTC.